The clone carrying this T cell receptor (beta chain) was counted ten times or more. Its matching antigen is unknown. These data come from a study of CD8 T cells in ankylosing spondylitis. Study outcomes and limitations: Significant enrichment of disease-linked clones was reportedly seen in matched ankylosing spondylitis synovial fluid. The authors found the disease-linked clones to be CD8+ and relatively rare in peripheral blood.

Germline V gene data show CDR1 as SGHDT and CDR2 as YYEEEE. The ends were cut back, 2 bases at V and 2 bases at J, with 8 bases in the middle. The CDR3 is 14 residues long. Using its own MiXCR run on the 5' RACE reads, TCRdb lists one record per CDR3 protein. This sample yields roughly 240,000 distinct CDR3 sequences, of which approximately 8.4% are seen a single time; 4% to 5% belongs to the top ten. The sample comprised blood, either unsorted or a sorted T cell fraction (not recorded which). The sequence came from a female donor with ankylosing spondylitis or in good health (not recorded which). V usage is TRBV5-6 and J usage is TRBJ1-3, with unresolved D. The CDR3 region is CASSFSRTGNTIYF. CDR3 nucleotides: TGTGCCAGCAGCTTTTCCAGGACTGGAAACACCATATATTTT.